This T cell receptor beta chain was identified during a study of shared clonotypes between healthy human individuals. The length of the CDR3 is 14 residues. Germline V CDR1 and CDR2: LNHDA, SQIVND (reference sequence). V was shortened by 2 bases and J by 15 bases, with 17 bases between the two germline ends. Nashville, Tennessee was home to all donors, each a Caucasian adult. Deep was the level at which the assay was run. Authors' processing steps: Filtering differed because ImmunoSEQ produced junction-only sequences that carried no quality scores. The protocol was immunoSEQ multiplex PCR, while the TCRdb copy is restricted to in-frame clones and leaves out a portion. V, J and clone size derive from that table, while D and trimming were established from the DNA sequence. The table lists hundreds of thousands of clones, roughly 80% of them singletons.

Sequenced: PBMCs. The gene calls are TRBV19 and TRBJ2-6; possibly TRBD1 for D (6 bases). The receptor's source is a woman aged 40 to 49 in good health. Some clones in this sample may be carry-over from other donors' samples. CDR3 sequence reads: CASSIFANRENLTF. CDR3 coding DNA: TGTGCCAGTAGTATATTCGCGAACAGGGAGAACCTGACTTTC.